This T cell receptor beta chain was sequenced during a study of blood T cells in healthy people across ages. This clonotype was seen repeatedly, ten times or more. With V trimmed by 7 bases and J by 7 bases, 7 bases remained unmatched. The CDR3 sequence is 14 residues long. Looked up from germline, CDR1 is SQVTM and CDR2 is ANQGSEA. Through a sample-barcoded 5' primer and a J-beta primer mix, a second PCR was run for roughly 7 to 12 cycles. TCRdb analysed the 5' RACE reads with MiXCR anew, one entry per CDR3 protein. Of over 600,000 distinct CDR3 sequences in the sample, 40% to 45% were seen once. This clonotype was sampled from a man at least 80 years old in good health. Sequenced sample: blood. The V call is TRBV29-1, the J call TRBJ2-1; TRBD2 aligns across 13 bases. CDR3 sequence reads: CSAEGLAGINEQFF. The CDR3 nucleotides read TGCAGCGCCGAGGGACTAGCGGGAATAAATGAGCAGTTCTTC.